Listed here are 23 T cell receptor beta chains from one sample, sequenced in a study of T cell changes during pregnancy in multiple sclerosis (dated by TCRdb to between 2018 and 2020). Library construction relied on the immunoSEQ multiplex PCR assay. The immuneACCESS repertoire file appears here via TCRdb, limited to in-frame rearrangements. These files lack a portion of the clones; in checked studies, under half of the deficit traces to unresolved V genes, and the cause of the others is not known. The sample data list under 95,000 clones, and approximately 92% of these were observed just once. Together, the top ten hold around 2% of the sample. This sample comprised peripheral blood, obtained after pregnancy. Source of these receptors: a female donor with multiple sclerosis, enrolled in a pregnancy study.

The rearrangement links TRBV29-1 to TRBJ2-1; 8 nucleotides line up with TRBD2. The CDR3 extends over 16 amino acids. J lost 4 bases, V lost 3 bases, and 11 bases had no gene match. Germline CDR1 reads SQVTM; CDR2 reads ANQGSEA. This chain's CDR3 is CSVELDSGKNYNEQFF. The CDR3, as DNA: TGCAGCGTTGAGCTCGATAGCGGGAAGAATTACAATGAGCAGTTCTTC.

Only one count was recorded for this clone. This sequence joins TRBV7-2 and TRBJ2-5; no definite D call. The CDR3 covers 14 residues. V was trimmed by 1 base and J by 3 bases, leaving 9 bases between them. Per the germline V gene, CDR1 is SGHTA and CDR2 is FQGNSA. For the CDR3, the DNA is TGTGCCAGCAGCTTAGGTCACTTCAAAGAGACCCAGTACTTC. Residues: CASSLGHFKETQYF.

The chain uses TRBV6-5 and TRBJ1-1; TRBD1 is a possible D gene (5 bases). This CDR3 contains 13 residues. V lost 5 bases and J 2 bases, leaving 9 bases between the germline ends. The germline gives CDR1 MNHEY, CDR2 SVGAGI. Here the CDR3 reads CASSMTVNTEAFF. The CDR3 DNA follows: TGTGCCAGCAGTATGACAGTAAACACTGAAGCTTTCTTT.

The V gene is TRBV10-2, the J gene TRBJ2-1; 7 bases are shared with TRBD2. The CDR3 extends over 15 amino acids. Germline loops: CDR1 WSHSY, CDR2 SAAADI. Losses at the gene ends were 6 bases for V and 4 bases for J; bases not matched to a gene: 9. DNA of the CDR3: TGCGCCAGCAGGGTTGGCGGGAGCAATTACAATGAGCAGTTCTTC. Its protein product is CASRVGGSNYNEQFF.

V and J are TRBV18 and TRBJ2-7; no clear D. The V and J ends lost 6 bases and 4 bases respectively, with 10 bases between them. The CDR3 contains 12 residues. Germline lookup yields CDR1 KGHSH and CDR2 LQKENI. Here the CDR3 reads CASSLIPYEQYF. Written as DNA, the CDR3 is TGTGCCAGCTCCCTTATTCCTTACGAGCAGTACTTC.

This rearrangement joins TRBV9 to TRBJ1-1; 9 nucleotides agree with TRBD1. Germline trimming cut 3 bases from V and 8 bases from J; bases unmatched to any gene: 17. CDR3 size: 17 residues. Germline V gives CDR1 SGDLS, CDR2 YYNGEE. The CDR3 reads CASSGRDRVLETIEAFF. For the CDR3, the DNA is TGTGCCAGCAGCGGCCGGGACAGGGTTCTGGAAACTATAGAAGCTTTCTTT.

The chain is built from TRBV27 and TRBJ1-5; 7 bases align to TRBD1. The CDR3 spans 13 residues. V gave up 6 bases and J gave up 7 bases; unmatched junction bases: 6. Germline CDR1 MNHEY, CDR2 SMNVEV (reference sequence). The CDR3 DNA follows: TGTGCCAGCAGCTTGACAGGGCCCCAGCCCCAGCATTTT. Encoded protein: CASSLTGPQPQHF.

The chain links TRBV10-3 to TRBJ2-1; D remains ambiguous. Looked up from germline, CDR1 is ENHRY and CDR2 is SYGVKD. The CDR3 is 13 residues long. V was clipped by 3 bases and J by 9 bases, with 12 bases between them. DNA for the CDR3: TGTGCCATCAGTGATCGCGCCGATAGTGAGCAGTTCTTC. It translates to CAISDRADSEQFF.

The CDR3 reads CASSLKRREVGGTQYF. The CDR3 nucleotides are TGTGCCAGCAGCTTAAAACGGCGGGAGGTCGGTGGGACCCAGTACTTC. J is TRBJ2-5 and V is TRBV7-6; 8 bases map to TRBD2. Germline loops: CDR1 SGHVS, CDR2 FNYEAQ. The CDR3 totals 16 residues. With 2 bases clipped from V and 7 bases from J, the junction kept 12 bases outside the gene matches.

The chain is built from TRBV6-1 and TRBJ2-7; D gene uncertain. The CDR3 contains 13 residues. The V gene lost 6 bases and the J gene lost 4 bases, with 13 bases spanning the gap. Looked up from germline, CDR1 is MNHNS and CDR2 is SASEGT. In nucleotides, the CDR3 is TGTGCCAGCAGCAAAGACGGGTCTTACGAGCAGTACTTC. Its translation: CASSKDGSYEQYF.

The chain couples TRBV29-1 to TRBJ1-5; TRBD1 matches 7 bases. CDR3 length: 14 residues. From germline, CDR1 is SQVTM and CDR2 ANQGSEA. V shed 6 bases and J 3 bases; nucleotides not matched to a gene: 8. The CDR3 here is CSVRDRETNQPQHF. CDR3 DNA sequence: TGCAGCGTCCGGGACAGAGAGACCAATCAGCCCCAGCATTTT.

This chain uses TRBV6-6 with TRBJ2-3; a possible D gene is TRBD2 (5 bases). Germline lookup yields CDR1 MNHNY and CDR2 SVGAGI (reference sequence). Trimming took 10 bases from V and 7 from J, leaving 27 bases between them. This CDR3 is built from 16 residues. This CDR3 reads CATKSPLGKTAYTQYF. CDR3 sequence (DNA): TGTGCCACCAAATCTCCCCTCGGGAAAACTGCGTATACGCAGTATTTT.

This clone was observed a single time. The genes are TRBV20-1 and TRBJ1-5; D call uncertain. The CDR3 extends over 8 amino acids. Germline V CDR1 and CDR2: DFQATT, SNEGSKA (reference sequence). The CDR3 DNA sequence: TGCAGCCAGCAGCCCCAGCATTTT. As protein: CSQQPQHF.

The chain carries TRBV27 and TRBJ1-2; tentative D call: TRBD1 (5 bases). The CDR3 sequence is 13 residues long. Germline lookup yields CDR1 MNHEY and CDR2 SMNVEV (reference sequence). Trimming took off 3 bases at V and 4 bases at J, with 9 bases between the two ends. This chain's CDR3 is CASSFAGRYGYTF. In nucleotides, the CDR3 is TGTGCCAGCAGTTTTGCAGGGCGCTATGGCTACACCTTC.

This sequence joins TRBV5-4 and TRBJ2-3, with 10 bases lining up with TRBD2. CDR3 length: 16 amino acids. The germline V gene has CDR1 SGHNT and CDR2 YYREEE (reference sequence). V shed 2 bases, J shed 2 bases, and the junction held 5 bases outside the gene matches. CDR3 DNA sequence: TGTGCCAGCAGCTTAAGGACTAGCGGCGTCACAGATACGCAGTATTTT. Amino acids: CASSLRTSGVTDTQYF.

This chain connects TRBV19 to TRBJ1-5, with D hard to call. V shed 5 bases and J shed 0 bases, with 11 bases lying between them. Germline assignment: CDR1 LNHDA and CDR2 SQIVND (reference sequence). The CDR3 loop spans 15 amino acids. Here the CDR3 DNA reads TGTGCCAGTAGTTGGCGGAAAAATAGCAATCAGCCCCAGCATTTT. This encodes CASSWRKNSNQPQHF.

The chain carries TRBV6-5 and TRBJ2-7; the D gene is possibly TRBD2 (5 bases). CDR1 is MNHEY, CDR2 SVGAGI, per germline. The CDR3 contains 14 residues. Trimming removed 4 bases at V and 5 bases at J, with 15 bases between. CDR3 sequence: CASSSPRTGNEQYF. CDR3 DNA sequence: TGTGCCAGCAGTTCTCCTCGGACTGGGAACGAGCAGTACTTC.

The rearrangement uses TRBV9 and TRBJ2-2; 8 bases map to TRBD1. Trimming took 4 bases from V and 4 from J; bases not matched to a gene: 9. Germline lookup yields CDR1 SGDLS and CDR2 YYNGEE. CDR3 size: 16 residues. CDR3 in amino acids: CASSLRGQGGTGELFF. The CDR3, as DNA: TGTGCCAGCAGCCTCCGAGGACAGGGCGGCACCGGGGAGCTGTTTTTT.

The sample holds a few counts of this clone. This sequence joins TRBV7-8 and TRBJ2-2; a weak D match, TRBD1 (5 bases). Germline CDR1 is SGHVS and CDR2 is FQNEAQ. Trimming took 2 bases from V and 1 from J, leaving 5 bases between them. This CDR3 has 14 amino acids. CDR3 nucleotides: TGTGCCAGCAGCTTACAGGGGAACACCGGGGAGCTGTTTTTT. Protein product: CASSLQGNTGELFF.

This clone was detected a few times. The J gene is TRBJ2-3, the V gene TRBV29-1; D unclear. Germline CDR1 reads SQVTM; CDR2 reads ANQGSEA. V dropped 1 base and J dropped 2 bases, with 7 bases sitting between them. This CDR3 has 13 residues. CDR3 DNA sequence: TGCAGCGTTGAAGGGGCAGTCACAGATACGCAGTATTTT. The encoded protein is CSVEGAVTDTQYF.

The chain employs TRBV30 and TRBJ2-7; possible D gene TRBD2, 5 bases. The germline CDR1 and CDR2 sequences are GTSNPN and SVGIG (reference sequence). CDR3 length equals 13 residues. Trimming removed 1 base from V and 3 bases from J, with 10 bases in between. The CDR3 loop is CAWSGLAGYEQYF. The CDR3 nucleotides are TGTGCCTGGAGTGGCCTAGCAGGCTACGAGCAGTACTTC.

The chain links TRBV7-9 to TRBJ2-7, with 8 bases fitting TRBD1. CDR1 and CDR2 from the germline V gene are SEHNR and FQNEAQ (reference sequence). J was trimmed by 1 base and V by 3 bases; bases with no gene match: 8. CDR3 length: 16 residues. The CDR3 here is CASSLGGQGGSYEQYF. CDR3 in DNA: TGTGCCAGCAGCTTGGGTGGACAGGGAGGATCCTACGAGCAGTACTTC.

J is TRBJ2-7 and V is TRBV28; TRBD1 matches 11 bases. The germline CDR1 and CDR2 sequences are MDHEN and SYDVKM. The CDR3 extends over 15 amino acids. V lost 4 bases and J lost 3; bases outside the gene matches: 5. This CDR3 is CASSWTGGVGYEQYF. In nucleotides, the CDR3 is TGTGCCAGCAGTTGGACAGGGGGCGTCGGCTACGAGCAGTACTTC.